This TCR beta chain appears in the sequencing data of a study of blood T cell repertoires in COVID-19. Study-wide background: There were acute and convalescent COVID-19 samples, and they came from the United States, Italy and Spain.

Authors' methods: Amplification of reference gene primers provided the estimated nucleated cell counts. Data came from immunoSEQ multiplex PCR; TCRdb stores just in-frame clones and leaves some out. V, J and clone size reflect that table, while D and trimming were determined from the DNA. The table records about 64,000 clones, 80% to 90% of them present only once. V shed 3 bases and J shed 3 bases, with 16 bases lying between them. From germline, CDR1 is KGHSH and CDR2 LQKENI. The CDR3 runs to 16 residues. The chain joins TRBV18 to TRBJ2-3; tentative D call: TRBD2 (7 bases). Material: peripheral blood. The sequence was collected from a woman aged 55-69 years with acute or convalescent COVID-19. CDR3 nucleotide sequence: TGTGCCAGCTCACCGCAACGGGGGGCCGTAACAGATACGCAGTATTTT. Protein product: CASSPQRGAVTDTQYF.